This TCR beta chain is drawn from a study of T cell responses to AZD1222 COVID-19 vaccine. Points from the study as a whole: Spike-specific TCR breadth rose after two AZD1222 doses, and depth rose as well. Baseline seropositivity characterized only six AZD1222 recipients. Donors were largely white British and mainly female; clonal diversity was possibly underestimated.

For this clone: Antigen: not known.

Profiled with immunoSEQ multiplex PCR; TCRdb holds only in-frame clones, not every one. Among 74,000 or so clones, 84% were seen once, and the ten largest hold around 20%. This CDR3 is 13 amino acids long. Germline CDR1 and CDR2: MDHEN and SYDVKM. Trimming removed 4 bases at V and 1 base at J, with 7 bases between. Sequencing was performed on peripheral blood, taken on day 0 of AZD1222 vaccination. The receptor's source is an adult in good health. The gene calls are TRBV28 and TRBJ1-1; D not resolved. The CDR3, as DNA: TGTGCCAGCAGTTCCCCCAGGAACACTGAAGCTTTCTTT. As protein: CASSSPRNTEAFF.